This T cell receptor beta chain was retrieved from a study of high-grade serous ovarian cancer treatment subgroups. Study-wide context: On average, approximately 14,000 reads and about 8,100 unique TCR beta rearrangements were obtained per sample.

Looked up from germline, CDR1 is SEHNR and CDR2 is FQNEAQ (reference sequence). Trimming took 4 bases from V and 4 from J, leaving 13 bases between them. The CDR3 has 15 residues. Tumor samples were taken before definitive surgery or chemotherapy. Measured with immunoSEQ multiplex PCR; TCRdb has only the in-frame clones, and not every one. The sample contains several thousand clones, about 64% of which appear only once. The TCR was taken from a human donor with high-grade serous ovarian cancer. Sequencing was done on a sample of tumor tissue. The V and J genes are TRBV7-9 and TRBJ2-2; D is unresolved. In DNA form, the CDR3 reads TGTGCCAGCAGCTATACGGGCTTTCTCACCGGGGAGCTGTTTTTT. Translating it yields CASSYTGFLTGELFF.